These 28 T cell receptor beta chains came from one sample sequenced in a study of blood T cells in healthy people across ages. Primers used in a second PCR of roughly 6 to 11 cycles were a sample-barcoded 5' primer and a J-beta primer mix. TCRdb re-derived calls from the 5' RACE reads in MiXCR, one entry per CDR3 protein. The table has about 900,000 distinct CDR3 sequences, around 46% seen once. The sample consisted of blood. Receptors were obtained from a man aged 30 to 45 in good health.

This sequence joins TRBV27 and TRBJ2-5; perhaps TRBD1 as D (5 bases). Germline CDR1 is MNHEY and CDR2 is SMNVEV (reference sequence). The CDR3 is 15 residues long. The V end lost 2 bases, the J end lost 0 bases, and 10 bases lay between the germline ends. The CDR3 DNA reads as TGTGCCAGCAGTTTAGGGGCAGTAGACCAAGAGACCCAGTACTTC. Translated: CASSLGAVDQETQYF.

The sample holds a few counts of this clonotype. CDR3 sequence reads: CASSQGVLAGGLSYEQYF. The CDR3 coding sequence is TGCGCCAGCAGCCAAGGAGTTCTAGCGGGGGGCCTCTCCTACGAGCAGTACTTC. V gene TRBV4-1 combines with J gene TRBJ2-7; 11 positions agree with TRBD2. The V and J ends lost 1 base and 0 bases, in that order; junction bases with no gene match: 8. This CDR3 has 18 residues. Germline assignment: CDR1 MGHRA and CDR2 YSYEKL.

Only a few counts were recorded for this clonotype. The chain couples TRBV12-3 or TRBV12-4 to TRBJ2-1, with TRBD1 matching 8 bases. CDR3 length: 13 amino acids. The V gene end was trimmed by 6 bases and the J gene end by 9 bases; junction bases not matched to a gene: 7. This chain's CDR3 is CASRARGLGEQFF. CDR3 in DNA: TGTGCCAGCAGAGCCAGGGGGCTAGGTGAGCAGTTCTTC.

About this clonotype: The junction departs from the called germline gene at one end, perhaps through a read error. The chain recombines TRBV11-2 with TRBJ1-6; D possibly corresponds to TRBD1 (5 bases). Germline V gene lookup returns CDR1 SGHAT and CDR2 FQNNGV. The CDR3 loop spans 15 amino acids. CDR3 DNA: TGTGCCAGCAGCTTAGAACGGGACTATAAATCACCCCTCCACTTT. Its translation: CASSLERDYKSPLHF.

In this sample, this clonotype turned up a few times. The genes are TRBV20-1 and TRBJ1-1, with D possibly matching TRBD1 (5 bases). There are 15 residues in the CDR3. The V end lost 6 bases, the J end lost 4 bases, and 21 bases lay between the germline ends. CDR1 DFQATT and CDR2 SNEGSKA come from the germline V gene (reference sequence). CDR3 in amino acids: CSAAIMGQPPTEAFF. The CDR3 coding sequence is TGCAGTGCCGCTATTATGGGGCAGCCCCCCACTGAAGCTTTCTTT.

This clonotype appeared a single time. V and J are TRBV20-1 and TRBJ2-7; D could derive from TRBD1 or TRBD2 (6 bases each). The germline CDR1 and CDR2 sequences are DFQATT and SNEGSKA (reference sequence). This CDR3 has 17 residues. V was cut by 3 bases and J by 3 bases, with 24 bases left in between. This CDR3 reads CSARNLRTVRGDYEQYF. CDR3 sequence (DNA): TGCAGTGCTAGGAATCTGCGGACAGTGCGGGGCGACTACGAGCAGTACTTC.

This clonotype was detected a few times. Here the CDR3 DNA reads TGCGCCAGCAGCTCGGGGGGCTTGGAGGAAAAACTGTTTTTT. Translating it yields CASSSGGLEEKLFF. This rearrangement joins TRBV5-1 to TRBJ1-4, with D possibly TRBD1 on 6 matching bases. V gave up 3 bases and J gave up 8 bases, with 14 bases separating them. This CDR3 contains 14 residues. CDR1 and CDR2 from the germline V gene are SGHRS and YFSETQ.

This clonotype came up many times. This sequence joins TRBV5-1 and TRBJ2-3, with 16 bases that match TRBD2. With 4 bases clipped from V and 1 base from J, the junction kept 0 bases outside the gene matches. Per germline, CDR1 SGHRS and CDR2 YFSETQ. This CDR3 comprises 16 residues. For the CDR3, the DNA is TGCGCCAGCAGCGGGACTAGCGGGGGGGGCACAGATACGCAGTATTTT. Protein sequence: CASSGTSGGGTDTQYF.

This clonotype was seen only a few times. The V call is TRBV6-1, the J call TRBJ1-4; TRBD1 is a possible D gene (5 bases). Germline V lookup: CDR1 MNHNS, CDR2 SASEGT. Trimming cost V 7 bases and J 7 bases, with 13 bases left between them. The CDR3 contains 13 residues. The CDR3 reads CASNRQNREKLFF. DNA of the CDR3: TGTGCCAGCAATCGACAGAACCGTGAAAAACTGTTTTTT.

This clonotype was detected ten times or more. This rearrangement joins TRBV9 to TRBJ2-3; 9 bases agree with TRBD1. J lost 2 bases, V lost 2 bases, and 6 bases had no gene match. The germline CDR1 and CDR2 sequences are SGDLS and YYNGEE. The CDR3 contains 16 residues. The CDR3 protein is CASSVRTGDITDTQYF. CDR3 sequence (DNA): TGTGCCAGCAGCGTTAGGACAGGGGACATCACAGATACGCAGTATTTT.

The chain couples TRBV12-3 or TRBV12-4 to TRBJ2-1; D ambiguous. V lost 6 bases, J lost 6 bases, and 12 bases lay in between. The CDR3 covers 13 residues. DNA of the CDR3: TGTGCCAGCAGACAAGACATCCTCAATGAGCAGTTCTTC. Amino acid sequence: CASRQDILNEQFF.

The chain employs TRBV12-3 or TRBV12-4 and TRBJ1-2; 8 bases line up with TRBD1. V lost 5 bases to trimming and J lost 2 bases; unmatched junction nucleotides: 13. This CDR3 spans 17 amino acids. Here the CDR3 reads CASSLGQGGDKNYGYTF. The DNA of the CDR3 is TGTGCCAGCAGTCTCGGACAGGGAGGGGACAAAAACTATGGCTACACCTTC.

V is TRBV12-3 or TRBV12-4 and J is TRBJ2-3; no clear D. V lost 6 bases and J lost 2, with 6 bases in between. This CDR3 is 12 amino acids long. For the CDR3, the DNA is TGTGCCAGCAGACTCCACACAGATACGCAGTATTTT. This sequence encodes CASRLHTDTQYF.

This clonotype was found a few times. The CDR3 here is CASSSRFERTYNEQFF. The CDR3 nucleotides read TGTGCCAGCAGTTCCCGTTTCGAGCGGACCTACAATGAGCAGTTCTTC. This chain joins TRBV12-3 or TRBV12-4 and TRBJ2-1; D might be TRBD2 (5 bases). The CDR3 loop spans 16 amino acids. The V end lost 4 bases, the J end lost 2 bases, and 15 bases lay between the germline ends.

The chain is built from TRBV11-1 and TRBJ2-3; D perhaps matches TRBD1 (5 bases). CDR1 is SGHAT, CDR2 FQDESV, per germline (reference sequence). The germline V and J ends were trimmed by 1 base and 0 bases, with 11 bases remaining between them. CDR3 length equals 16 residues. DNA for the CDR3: TGTGCCAGCAGCTTAGGCCAGGGAACTAGCACAGATACGCAGTATTTT. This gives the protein CASSLGQGTSTDTQYF. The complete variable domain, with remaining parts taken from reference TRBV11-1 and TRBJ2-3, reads EAEVAQSPRYKITEKSQAVAFWCDPISGHATLYWYRQILGQGPELLVQFQDESVVDDSQLPKDRFSAERLKGVDSTLKIQPAELGDSAMYLCASSLGQGTSTDTQYFGPGTRLTVL.

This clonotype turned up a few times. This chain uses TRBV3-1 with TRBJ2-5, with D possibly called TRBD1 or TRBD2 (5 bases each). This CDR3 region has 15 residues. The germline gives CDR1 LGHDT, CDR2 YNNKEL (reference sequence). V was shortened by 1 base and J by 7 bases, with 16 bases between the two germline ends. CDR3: CASSQGGVDRGTQYF. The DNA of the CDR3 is TGTGCCAGCAGCCAAGGAGGGGTTGACCGAGGGACCCAGTACTTC.

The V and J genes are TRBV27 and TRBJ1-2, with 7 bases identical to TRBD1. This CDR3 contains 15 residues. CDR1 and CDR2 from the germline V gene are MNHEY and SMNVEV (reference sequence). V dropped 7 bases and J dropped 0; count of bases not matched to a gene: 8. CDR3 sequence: CASKDRPDSNYGYTF. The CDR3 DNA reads TGTGCCAGCAAGGACAGGCCGGACTCTAACTATGGCTACACCTTC.

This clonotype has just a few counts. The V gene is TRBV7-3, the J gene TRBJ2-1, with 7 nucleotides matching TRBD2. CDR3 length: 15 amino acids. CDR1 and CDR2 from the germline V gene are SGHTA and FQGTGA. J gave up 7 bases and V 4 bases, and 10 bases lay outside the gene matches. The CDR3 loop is CASSWGGTGLNEQFF. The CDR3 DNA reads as TGTGCCAGCAGCTGGGGGGGAACGGGATTAAATGAGCAGTTCTTC.

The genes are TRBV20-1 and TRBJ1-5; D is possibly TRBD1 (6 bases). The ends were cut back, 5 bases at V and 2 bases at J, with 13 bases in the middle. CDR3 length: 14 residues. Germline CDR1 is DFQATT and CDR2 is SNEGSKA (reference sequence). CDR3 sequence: CSASPGAGNQPQHF. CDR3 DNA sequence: TGCAGTGCTTCCCCGGGGGCCGGCAATCAGCCCCAGCATTTT.

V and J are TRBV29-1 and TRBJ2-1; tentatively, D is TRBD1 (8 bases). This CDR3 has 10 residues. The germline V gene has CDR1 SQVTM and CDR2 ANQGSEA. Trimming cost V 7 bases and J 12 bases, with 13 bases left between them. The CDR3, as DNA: TGCAGCGCGGACAGGGAGGGGCAGTTCTTC. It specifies CSADREGQFF.

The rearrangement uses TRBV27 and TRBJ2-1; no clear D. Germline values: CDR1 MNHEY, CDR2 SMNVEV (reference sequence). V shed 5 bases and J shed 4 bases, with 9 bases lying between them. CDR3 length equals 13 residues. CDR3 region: CASSGSGYNEQFF. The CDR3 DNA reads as TGTGCCAGCAGTGGGTCGGGTTACAATGAGCAGTTCTTC.

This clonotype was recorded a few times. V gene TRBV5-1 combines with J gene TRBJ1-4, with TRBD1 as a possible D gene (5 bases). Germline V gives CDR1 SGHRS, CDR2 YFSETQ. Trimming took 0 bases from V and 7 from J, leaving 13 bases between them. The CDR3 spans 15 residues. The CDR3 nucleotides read TGCGCCAGCAGCTTGGCCATAGGGGTCGGTGAAAAACTGTTTTTT. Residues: CASSLAIGVGEKLFF.

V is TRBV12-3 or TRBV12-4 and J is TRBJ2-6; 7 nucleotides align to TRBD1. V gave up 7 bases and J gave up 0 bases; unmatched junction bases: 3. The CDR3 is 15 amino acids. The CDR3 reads CASKGQSSGANVLTF. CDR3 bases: TGTGCCAGCAAGGGACAGAGCTCTGGGGCCAACGTCCTGACTTTC.

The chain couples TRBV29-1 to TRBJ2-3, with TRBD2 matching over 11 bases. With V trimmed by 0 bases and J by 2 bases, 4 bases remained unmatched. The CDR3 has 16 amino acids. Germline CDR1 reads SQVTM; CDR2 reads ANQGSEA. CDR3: CSVEEALAGDTDTQYF. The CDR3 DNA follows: TGCAGCGTTGAAGAAGCACTAGCGGGGGACACAGATACGCAGTATTTT.

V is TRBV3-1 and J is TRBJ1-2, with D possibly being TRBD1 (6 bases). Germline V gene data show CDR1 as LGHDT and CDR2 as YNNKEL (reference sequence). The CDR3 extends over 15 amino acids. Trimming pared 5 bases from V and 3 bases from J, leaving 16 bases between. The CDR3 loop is CASSAFGGGDYGYTF. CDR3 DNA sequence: TGTGCCAGCAGCGCCTTCGGTGGGGGCGACTATGGCTACACCTTC.

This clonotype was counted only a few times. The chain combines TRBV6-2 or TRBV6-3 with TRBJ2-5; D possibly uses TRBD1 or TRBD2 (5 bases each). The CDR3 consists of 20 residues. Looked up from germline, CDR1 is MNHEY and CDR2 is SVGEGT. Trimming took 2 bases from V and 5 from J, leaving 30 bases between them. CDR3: CASSYPTDVGSGITGETQYF. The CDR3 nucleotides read TGTGCCAGCAGTTACCCGACAGATGTTGGGAGCGGAATTACCGGGGAGACCCAGTACTTC.

CDR3 nucleotides: TGTGCCACCGGGGCAGGCTCCTACGAGCAGTACTTC. Translating it yields CATGAGSYEQYF. This chain connects TRBV7-8 to TRBJ2-7, with D perhaps being TRBD1 or TRBD2 (5 bases each). V gave up 10 bases and J gave up 0 bases, with 10 bases separating them. CDR3 length equals 12 residues. The germline CDR1 and CDR2 sequences are SGHVS and FQNEAQ.

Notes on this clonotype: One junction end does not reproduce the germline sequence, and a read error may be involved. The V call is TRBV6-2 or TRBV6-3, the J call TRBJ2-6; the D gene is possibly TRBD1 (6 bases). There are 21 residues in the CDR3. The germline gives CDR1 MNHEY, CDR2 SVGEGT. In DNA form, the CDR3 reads TGTGCCAGCAGTTTGGCCCGTCTGACAGGCTGTCAAGTATCTGGGGCCAGCGTCCTGACTTTC. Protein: CASSLARLTGCQVSGASVLTF.